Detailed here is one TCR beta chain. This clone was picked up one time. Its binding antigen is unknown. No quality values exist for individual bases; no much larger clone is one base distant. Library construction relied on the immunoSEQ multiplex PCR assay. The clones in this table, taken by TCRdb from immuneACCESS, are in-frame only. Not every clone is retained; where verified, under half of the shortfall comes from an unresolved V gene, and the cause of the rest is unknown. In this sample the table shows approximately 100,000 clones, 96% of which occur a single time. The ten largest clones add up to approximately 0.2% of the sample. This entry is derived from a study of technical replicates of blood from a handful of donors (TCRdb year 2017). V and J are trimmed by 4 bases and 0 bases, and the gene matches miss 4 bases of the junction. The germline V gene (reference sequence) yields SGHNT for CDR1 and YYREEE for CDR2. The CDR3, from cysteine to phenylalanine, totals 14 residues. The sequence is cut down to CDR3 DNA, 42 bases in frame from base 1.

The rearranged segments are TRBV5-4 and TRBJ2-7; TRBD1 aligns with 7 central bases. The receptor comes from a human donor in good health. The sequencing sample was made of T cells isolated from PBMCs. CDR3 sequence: CASSLGTDSYEQYF. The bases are TGTGCCAGCAGCCTCGGGACAGACTCCTACGAGCAGTACTTC.